This record concerns one T cell receptor (beta chain) sequence. Its specificity is unknown. This sample was taken from a study of regulatory T cells in long-lasting Graves disease. Study-level findings and limits: Among samples with persistent disease, TRBV28, TRBJ1-2 and TRBJ2-5 were favored.

Germline lookup yields CDR1 SGHAT and CDR2 FQDESV (reference sequence). The CDR3 sequence is 17 residues long. Deletions cut 4 bases from V and 1 base from J, with 19 bases between. HTBI primers from iRepertoire and Arm-PCR of CDR3 regions yielded the TCR beta libraries. TCRdb fed the multiplex PCR reads into MiXCR, producing one record per CDR3 protein. The sample holds under 450,000 distinct CDR3 sequences, roughly 25% seen once. Time point in this sample: persistent/refractory GD, antithyroid drugs over 5 years with positive TRAb. The TCR library was made from RNA extracted from PBMCs. The authors drew approximately 9 milliliters of peripheral blood into EDTA tubes.

Source: peripheral blood mononuclear cells (PBMCs), taken when the disease was refractory, from a patient treated with antithyroid drugs. This TCR was recovered from a woman between 40 and 55 years old with Graves disease. The chain is built from TRBV11-1 and TRBJ1-1; TRBD1 might be the D (5 bases). DNA of the CDR3: TGTGCCAGCAGCTCACCCCAAAGGACAACAACGAACACTGAAGCTTTCTTT. Residues: CASSSPQRTTTNTEAFF.